This record concerns one TCR beta chain sequence. This record comes from a study of blood T cells in healthy people across ages. A sample-barcoded 5' primer and a J-beta primer mix were used in a second PCR of about 6 to 11 cycles. TCRdb re-called the 5' RACE reads through MiXCR, storing one row per CDR3 protein. Altogether 1.5 million or so distinct CDR3 sequences are present, approximately 43% being singletons, with the ten largest covering over 3.5%. V dropped 3 bases and J dropped 2 bases, with 8 bases sitting between them. The CDR3 consists of 14 residues. The sequence was collected from a woman between 18 and 30 years old in good health. The specimen sequenced was blood. The chain is built from TRBV12-3 or TRBV12-4 and TRBJ1-5; TRBD1 might be the D (5 bases). The CDR3 loop is CASSFRDGNQPQHF. In DNA form, the CDR3 reads TGTGCCAGCAGTTTCCGGGACGGCAATCAGCCCCAGCATTTT.